The clone carrying this T cell receptor beta chain was found a few times. This specimen belongs to a study of blood T cells in healthy people across ages. The CDR3 is 13 amino acids. V lost 6 bases and J 5 bases, leaving 17 bases between the germline ends. The germline V gene has CDR1 DFQATT and CDR2 SNEGSKA (reference sequence). A sample-barcoded 5' primer and a J-beta primer mix were used in a second PCR of about 7 to 12 cycles. One entry per CDR3 protein results from TCRdb running MiXCR on the 5' RACE reads. The repertoire has about 1.4 million distinct CDR3 sequences, 45% to 70% of them found once; the top ten carry about 6.7%.

V is TRBV20-1 and J is TRBJ2-7; perhaps TRBD2 as D (5 bases). The receptor's source is a man aged 18 to 30 in good health. The specimen was blood. The CDR3 nucleotides are TGCAGTGCACTGGACGGGATTAGGAACGAGCAGTACTTC. It yields the protein CSALDGIRNEQYF.